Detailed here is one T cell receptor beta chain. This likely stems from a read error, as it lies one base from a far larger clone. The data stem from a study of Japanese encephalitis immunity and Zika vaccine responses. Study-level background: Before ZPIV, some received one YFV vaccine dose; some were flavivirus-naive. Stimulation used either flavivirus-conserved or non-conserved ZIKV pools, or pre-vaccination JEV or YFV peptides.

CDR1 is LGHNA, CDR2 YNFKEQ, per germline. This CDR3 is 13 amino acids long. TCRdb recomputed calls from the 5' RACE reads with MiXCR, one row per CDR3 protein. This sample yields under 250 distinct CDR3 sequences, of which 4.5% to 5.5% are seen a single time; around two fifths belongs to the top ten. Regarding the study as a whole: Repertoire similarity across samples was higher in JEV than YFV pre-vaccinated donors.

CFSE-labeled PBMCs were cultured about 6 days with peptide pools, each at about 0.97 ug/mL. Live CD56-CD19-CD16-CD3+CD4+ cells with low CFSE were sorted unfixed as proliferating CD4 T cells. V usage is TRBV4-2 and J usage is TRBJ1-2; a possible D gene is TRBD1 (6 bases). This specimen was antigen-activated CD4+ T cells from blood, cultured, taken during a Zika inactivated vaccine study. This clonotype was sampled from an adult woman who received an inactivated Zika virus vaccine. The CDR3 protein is CASNQEGDYGYTF. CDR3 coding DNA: TGCGCCAGCAACCAAGAGGGGGACTATGGCTACACCTTC.